A selection of T cell receptor beta chains follows, all from one sample in a study of blood T cell repertoires in COVID-19. Generated by immunoSEQ multiplex PCR, the TCRdb table keeps only in-frame clones and is missing some. The sample comprises 200,000 to 250,000 clones, around 89% of which are singletons, and just over 2.5% rests with the top ten. Sequenced material: PBMCs or T cells enriched from blood (not recorded which). Receptors originate from a woman under 40 who had recovered from COVID-19. Each CDR3 is given without its conserved first and last residue. A D gene is named only where the DNA matches it firmly. The size entry is marked missing in some rows and otherwise reads once, few, many or a size class.

v_gene: TRBV19; d_gene: -; abundance: -; CDR3aa: ASKVGGTEAF
v_gene: TRBV28; d_gene: -; abundance: -; CDR3aa: ASSLSRHNEKLF
v_gene: TRBV27; d_gene: TRBD1; abundance: -; CDR3aa: ASSLEQGARSTEAF
v_gene: TRBV19; d_gene: -; abundance: -; CDR3aa: ASSPSYGRVKANYGYT
v_gene: TRBV4-1; d_gene: TRBD2; abundance: many; CDR3aa: ASSQGPSGGGSYEQY
v_gene: TRBV18; d_gene: -; abundance: -; CDR3aa: ASSPAGSSYNSPLH
v_gene: TRBV10-3; d_gene: -; abundance: -; CDR3aa: AIITGTNEQF
v_gene: TRBV7-2; d_gene: TRBD1; abundance: -; CDR3aa: ASEQGTSGNTIY
v_gene: TRBV7-9; d_gene: TRBD1; abundance: -; CDR3aa: ASSLSTGDNEQY
v_gene: TRBV4-3; d_gene: -; abundance: once; CDR3aa: ASSQERREQF
v_gene: TRBV9; d_gene: -; abundance: once; CDR3aa: ASSVVAVLSGNTIY
v_gene: TRBV5-5; d_gene: TRBD1; abundance: -; CDR3aa: ASSFSGQGGNEQF
v_gene: TRBV15; d_gene: -; abundance: -; CDR3aa: ATSNSNTEAF
v_gene: TRBV6-5; d_gene: -; abundance: once; CDR3aa: ASSYGGSYGYT
v_gene: TRBV15; d_gene: -; abundance: -; CDR3aa: ATSSTSFPYNEQF
v_gene: TRBV5-1; d_gene: -; abundance: -; CDR3aa: ASSLAGPANTEAF
v_gene: TRBV9; d_gene: TRBD1; abundance: -; CDR3aa: ASSAVRDSEAF
v_gene: TRBV29-1; d_gene: TRBD2; abundance: -; CDR3aa: SVAYSGGAQETQY
v_gene: TRBV9; d_gene: TRBD1; abundance: -; CDR3aa: ASSPVGQGSNSPLH
v_gene: TRBV5-1; d_gene: -; abundance: -; CDR3aa: ASSIDVNYGYT
v_gene: TRBV2; d_gene: -; abundance: -; CDR3aa: ASTPPAGETYEQY
v_gene: TRBV6-5; d_gene: -; abundance: -; CDR3aa: ASRKQQGRAYEQY
v_gene: TRBV11-2; d_gene: TRBD1; abundance: -; CDR3aa: ASSSIDRVGEQY
v_gene: TRBV19; d_gene: TRBD1; abundance: -; CDR3aa: ASKQGANNEQF
v_gene: TRBV25-1; d_gene: -; abundance: -; CDR3aa: ASSPNRDRNSPLH
v_gene: TRBV28; d_gene: -; abundance: -; CDR3aa: ASMGGEFGNTIY
v_gene: TRBV19; d_gene: -; abundance: -; CDR3aa: ASSISAGANTGELF
v_gene: TRBV7-9; d_gene: TRBD1; abundance: -; CDR3aa: ASSPRQGPKETQY
v_gene: TRBV19; d_gene: TRBD2; abundance: -; CDR3aa: ASSMREGAQY
v_gene: TRBV11-3; d_gene: TRBD2; abundance: once; CDR3aa: ASSRGGLSTDTQY
v_gene: TRBV3-1/TRBV3-2; d_gene: -; abundance: -; CDR3aa: ASSQRGRQPQH
v_gene: TRBV4-3; d_gene: -; abundance: -; CDR3aa: ASSQDGKGELNEQF
v_gene: TRBV9; d_gene: TRBD1; abundance: -; CDR3aa: ASREQGAHEQY
v_gene: TRBV3-1/TRBV3-2; d_gene: TRBD1; abundance: -; CDR3aa: ASSQDRVPQPQH
v_gene: TRBV5-8; d_gene: -; abundance: -; CDR3aa: ASSQDVSVGGQPQH
v_gene: TRBV6-2/TRBV6-3; d_gene: -; abundance: -; CDR3aa: ASSSQGVADEQF
v_gene: TRBV19; d_gene: TRBD2; abundance: -; CDR3aa: ASSPLTSGGPQEQY
v_gene: TRBV4-3; d_gene: -; abundance: -; CDR3aa: ASSQDTRPMDTQY
v_gene: TRBV7-6; d_gene: TRBD1; abundance: once; CDR3aa: ASSRDRGHGGYT
v_gene: TRBV7-9; d_gene: -; abundance: -; CDR3aa: ASSFRDTSGNTIY
v_gene: TRBV4-3; d_gene: TRBD2; abundance: many; CDR3aa: ASSQGGTSAYEQY
v_gene: TRBV2; d_gene: TRBD1; abundance: -; CDR3aa: ASRMTGVLSGNTIY
v_gene: TRBV11-1; d_gene: TRBD2; abundance: -; CDR3aa: ASTAPGLVYEQY
v_gene: TRBV19; d_gene: -; abundance: -; CDR3aa: ASSLGQENSPLH
v_gene: TRBV6-5; d_gene: -; abundance: -; CDR3aa: ASRWGLEGYGYT
v_gene: TRBV2; d_gene: TRBD2; abundance: -; CDR3aa: ASSQGTSGRTDTQY
v_gene: TRBV24-1; d_gene: -; abundance: few; CDR3aa: ATSDSGVDTQY
v_gene: TRBV23-1; d_gene: TRBD1; abundance: -; CDR3aa: ASSRDRVSSNQPQH
v_gene: TRBV28; d_gene: -; abundance: once; CDR3aa: ASSLRGGLSISYEQY
v_gene: TRBV6-2/TRBV6-3; d_gene: TRBD1; abundance: -; CDR3aa: ASSYNGPVGGVETQY
v_gene: TRBV6-5; d_gene: TRBD1; abundance: -; CDR3aa: ASSTGVNEQF
v_gene: TRBV7-9; d_gene: -; abundance: -; CDR3aa: ASSSFSGYAGELF
v_gene: TRBV4-1; d_gene: TRBD1; abundance: -; CDR3aa: ASSQGDRGRNSPLH